Each of the 30 T cell receptor beta chains below was sequenced from the same sample in a study of CD4 T cells in relation to SARS-CoV-2 and coronaviruses. Sequencing was performed with immunoSEQ multiplex PCR; in TCRdb, only in-frame clones are kept and a portion is missing. This sample carries roughly 24,000 clones, around 74% of them seen once, and the ten largest clones take over 10%. Before the COVID-19 pandemic, during about 2011-2019, CD4+ T cells were taken from unexposed donors. The cells were cultured for about ten days before CD4+ T cells were isolated. Their antigens are not known. Sequencing was performed on CD4+ T cells from PBMCs, cultured in vitro. The receptors were sampled from a human donor in good health.

This clone has more than one count but fewer than ten. The J gene is TRBJ1-5, the V gene TRBV30; 7 bases map to TRBD1. J lost 3 bases, V lost 5 bases, and 4 bases had no gene match. CDR3 length: 13 amino acids. Looked up from germline, CDR1 is GTSNPN and CDR2 is SVGIG (reference sequence). CDR3 nucleotide sequence: TGTGCCTGGGAGAGGGGGCACAATCAGCCCCAGCATTTT. Amino acid sequence: CAWERGHNQPQHF.

This rearrangement joins TRBV6-2 or TRBV6-3 to TRBJ2-7, with 12 bases matching TRBD2. The germline gives CDR1 MNHEY, CDR2 SVGEGT. After removal of 3 bases from V and 4 bases from J, the junction contained 7 bases not matched to a gene. The CDR3 runs to 16 residues. The CDR3 reads CASSYPSGREGYEQYF. For the CDR3, the DNA is TGTGCCAGCAGTTATCCTAGCGGGAGGGAGGGATACGAGCAGTACTTC.

This clone was detected once. J is TRBJ2-1 and V is TRBV15, with D unclear. The CDR3 runs 13 residues. The V end was cut by 0 bases, the J end by 9 bases, with 9 bases between. CDR1 is LNHNV, CDR2 YYDKDF, per germline (reference sequence). The CDR3 nucleotides read TGTGCCACCAGCAGAGATCCCCACCGTGAGCAGTTCTTC. Its protein product is CATSRDPHREQFF.

This chain joins TRBV5-4 and TRBJ2-2, with no clear D. The CDR3 covers 15 residues. The germline V and J ends were trimmed by 1 base and 0 bases, with 7 bases remaining between them. Per the germline V gene, CDR1 is SGHNT and CDR2 is YYREEE (reference sequence). As DNA, the CDR3 is TGTGCCAGCAGCTTGATCCGAACGAACACCGGGGAGCTGTTTTTT. This gives the protein CASSLIRTNTGELFF.

This sequence joins TRBV4-1 and TRBJ2-1, with 10 bases lining up with TRBD2. The CDR3 covers 17 residues. Germline V gene data show CDR1 as MGHRA and CDR2 as YSYEKL. Trimming cost V 0 bases and J 2 bases; bases outside gene matches: 4. The CDR3 reads CASSQDLTSGTYNEQFF. The CDR3, as DNA: TGCGCCAGCAGCCAAGATCTTACTAGCGGGACCTACAATGAGCAGTTCTTC.

V gene TRBV30 combines with J gene TRBJ1-2; unclear D gene. Trimming took off 1 base at V and 0 bases at J, with 3 bases between the two ends. From germline, CDR1 is GTSNPN and CDR2 SVGIG (reference sequence). CDR3 length: 12 residues. The CDR3 loop reads CAWSGANYGYTF. DNA of the CDR3: TGTGCCTGGAGTGGGGCTAACTATGGCTACACCTTC.

The chain uses TRBV12-5 and TRBJ2-7, with a tentative D call TRBD2 (6 bases). V lost 2 bases and J lost 1, with 18 bases in between. Per the germline V gene, CDR1 is LGHNT and CDR2 is FRNRAP. This CDR3 has 17 residues. The CDR3 protein is CASGLRRWGVPSYEQYF. CDR3 sequence (DNA): TGTGCTAGTGGTTTGCGTCGCTGGGGGGTCCCATCCTACGAGCAGTACTTC.

The chain recombines TRBV24-1 with TRBJ2-1; 10 bases line up with TRBD2. This CDR3 has 16 residues. V lost 3 bases to trimming and J lost 6 bases; unmatched junction nucleotides: 7. CDR1 and CDR2 from the germline V gene are KGHDR and SFDVKD. CDR3 DNA: TGTGCCACCAGTGATGAGAGCGGGAGGGCCGGCAATGAGCAGTTCTTC. Translation: CATSDESGRAGNEQFF.

The rearrangement uses TRBV12-3 or TRBV12-4 and TRBJ1-2; D is uncertain. V lost 6 bases and J 4 bases, leaving 12 bases between the germline ends. This CDR3 region has 13 residues. The CDR3 spells CASSHTLPYGYTF. The CDR3 DNA reads as TGTGCCAGCAGCCACACCCTGCCCTATGGCTACACCTTC.

The rearrangement joins TRBV4-2 to TRBJ2-6; unclear D gene. CDR1 is LGHNA and CDR2 is YNFKEQ in the germline V gene. V gave up 0 bases and J gave up 1 base, with 4 bases separating them. This CDR3 comprises 15 residues. The CDR3 loop is CASSQETSGANVLTF. The CDR3 DNA reads as TGTGCCAGCAGCCAAGAGACATCTGGGGCCAACGTCCTGACTTTC.

This CDR3 reads CASSPTLTYNEQFF. CDR3 nucleotide sequence: TGTGCCAGCAGCCCCACTCTAACCTACAATGAGCAGTTCTTC. The chain uses TRBV3-1 (or the pseudogene TRBV3-2) and TRBJ2-1; D call uncertain. Trimming removed 4 bases from V and 2 bases from J, with 9 bases in between. CDR3 size: 14 residues. Per the germline V gene, CDR1 is LGHDT and CDR2 is YNNKEL (reference sequence).

This clone is labeled as medium-sized. The V call is TRBV6-5, the J call TRBJ2-7, with no clear D. V was pared by 6 bases and J by 0 bases, with 6 bases between. CDR1 and CDR2 from the germline V gene are MNHEY and SVGAGI. This CDR3 has 12 amino acids. CDR3 nucleotides: TGTGCCAGCAGGCGAGGCTCCTACGAGCAGTACTTC. This sequence encodes CASRRGSYEQYF.

This clone has more than one count but fewer than ten. The CDR3 here is CASSQTAGAMNTEAFF. CDR3 sequence (DNA): TGTGCCAGCAGCCAAACCGCAGGAGCCATGAACACTGAAGCTTTCTTT. The chain carries TRBV3-1 (or the pseudogene TRBV3-2) and TRBJ1-1, with D uncertain. Germline values: CDR1 LGHDT, CDR2 YNNKEL (reference sequence). This CDR3 contains 16 residues. V lost 2 bases to trimming and J lost 0 bases, with 13 bases between them.

This chain links TRBV5-4 with TRBJ1-2; D not resolved. The CDR3 is made up of 12 amino acids. The germline V gene has CDR1 SGHNT and CDR2 YYREEE (reference sequence). V lost 2 bases to trimming and J lost 7 bases, with 9 bases between them. CDR3 bases: TGTGCCAGCAGCTTTCGCGGTGGTGGCTACACCTTC. It encodes CASSFRGGGYTF.

This clone was detected only once. The V call is TRBV11-2, the J call TRBJ1-2; possible D gene TRBD1, 6 bases. Deletions cut 0 bases from V and 4 bases from J, with 18 bases between. Germline V gene data show CDR1 as SGHAT and CDR2 as FQNNGV. The CDR3 runs 17 residues. The CDR3 nucleotides are TGTGCCAGCAGCTTAGATGCGGGGTCCCCCAGGGGCTATGGCTACACCTTC. It yields the protein CASSLDAGSPRGYGYTF.

This clone occurred a few times. The CDR3, as DNA: TGCAGTGCTAGTGGCAGCCAGACAAATTCACCCCTCCACTTT. Its protein is CSASGSQTNSPLHF. The V gene is TRBV20-1, the J gene TRBJ1-6; D remains unclear. The V and J ends lost 3 bases and 7 bases respectively, with 13 bases between them. From germline, CDR1 is DFQATT and CDR2 SNEGSKA (reference sequence). This CDR3 region has 14 residues.

The chain links TRBV5-1 to TRBJ1-1; TRBD1 agrees at 9 bases. Trimming took 3 bases from V and 4 from J; bases not matched to a gene: 7. This CDR3 spans 15 amino acids. Germline CDR1 is SGHRS and CDR2 is YFSETQ. As DNA, the CDR3 is TGCGCCAGCAGCTGGGGGGGGACAGGGCCCACTGAAGCTTTCTTT. It yields the protein CASSWGGTGPTEAFF.

The genes are TRBV15 and TRBJ2-7; D might be TRBD1 or TRBD2, each matching 6 bases. Per germline, CDR1 LNHNV and CDR2 YYDKDF (reference sequence). V lost 0 bases and J lost 2, with 14 bases in between. The CDR3 spans 16 residues. The CDR3 nucleotides are TGTGCCACCAGCAGAGATGGGGGGCTCGGGACCTACGAGCAGTACTTC. It encodes CATSRDGGLGTYEQYF.

This chain joins TRBV7-3 and TRBJ2-7; 11 bases fit TRBD1. The CDR3 extends over 15 amino acids. The V gene end was trimmed by 4 bases and the J gene end by 3 bases; junction bases not matched to a gene: 5. The germline gives CDR1 SGHTA, CDR2 FQGTGA. CDR3 amino acids: CASSYTGTGGYEQYF. In DNA, the CDR3 is TGTGCCAGCAGCTACACCGGGACAGGGGGCTACGAGCAGTACTTC.

The CDR3 here is CASSITLPPEQFF. CDR3 sequence (DNA): TGTGCCAGCAGCATAACTCTGCCGCCCGAGCAGTTCTTC. The chain has TRBV11-2 and TRBJ2-1, with D unresolved. The CDR3 is 13 residues long. CDR1 SGHAT and CDR2 FQNNGV come from the germline V gene. Trimming took off 5 bases at V and 10 bases at J, with 15 bases between the two ends.

The CDR3 here is CATSDLPKSGDTQYF. CDR3 DNA sequence: TGTGCCACCAGTGATTTACCCAAATCCGGGGATACGCAGTATTTT. The V and J genes are TRBV24-1 and TRBJ2-3; D is unclear. V was shortened by 1 base and J by 6 bases, with 13 bases between the two germline ends. CDR1 KGHDR and CDR2 SFDVKD come from the germline V gene. The CDR3 has 15 residues.

This clone has a single count. The V call is TRBV5-1, the J call TRBJ2-1, with D unresolved. The length of the CDR3 is 12 residues. Germline CDR1 and CDR2: SGHRS and YFSETQ. Trimming took 1 base from V and 4 from J, leaving 3 bases between them. CDR3 sequence (DNA): TGCGCCAGCAGCTTGCAGTACAATGAGCAGTTCTTC. This sequence encodes CASSLQYNEQFF. Combining the CDR3 with reference TRBV5-1 and TRBJ2-1 gives the whole variable domain KAGVTQTPRYLIKTRGQQVTLSCSPISGHRSVSWYQQTPGQGLQFLFEYFSETQRNKGNFPGRFSGRQFSNSRSEMNVSTLELGDSALYLCASSLQYNEQFFGPGTRLTVL.

The chain joins TRBV4-1 to TRBJ2-1; D call uncertain. V lost 5 bases, J lost 10 bases, and 12 bases lay in between. Germline CDR1 MGHRA, CDR2 YSYEKL. CDR3 length: 12 amino acids. CDR3 in amino acids: CASSNGPAEQFF. The CDR3 DNA reads TGCGCCAGCAGCAACGGGCCAGCGGAGCAGTTCTTC.

This clone was counted between two and nine times. The V and J genes are TRBV2 and TRBJ2-7, with D possibly TRBD1 on 6 matching bases. The CDR3 totals 16 residues. The germline CDR1 and CDR2 sequences are SNHLY and FYNNEI. V was trimmed by 0 bases and J by 5 bases, leaving 17 bases between them. The CDR3 nucleotides are TGTGCCAGCAGTGAAGCGCTTCCAGGGGTCGGGGACGAGCAGTACTTC. Residues: CASSEALPGVGDEQYF.

The V gene is TRBV19, the J gene TRBJ1-1, with no clear D. This CDR3 spans 13 amino acids. Looked up from germline, CDR1 is LNHDA and CDR2 is SQIVND (reference sequence). Trimming cost V 6 bases and J 0 bases, with 8 bases left between them. CDR3 amino acids: CASSLVVNTEAFF. CDR3 coding DNA: TGTGCCAGTAGCTTAGTCGTGAACACTGAAGCTTTCTTT.

The V and J genes are TRBV10-1 and TRBJ2-3; TRBD2 is a possible D gene (6 bases). CDR3 length: 15 amino acids. CDR1 is WNHNN, CDR2 SYGVQD, per germline (reference sequence). With 5 bases removed from V and 5 bases from J, the gap between germline ends came to 17 bases. The CDR3 sequence is CASSRPGTEGDTQYF. The CDR3 DNA reads TGCGCCAGCAGTAGACCCGGGACGGAGGGAGATACGCAGTATTTT.

The chain is built from TRBV5-4 and TRBJ2-2; TRBD2 matches 11 bases. Germline assignment: CDR1 SGHNT and CDR2 YYREEE (reference sequence). V dropped 1 base and J dropped 10; count of bases not matched to a gene: 6. This CDR3 has 15 residues. This chain's CDR3 is CASSLWLAGGVELFF. For the CDR3, the DNA is TGTGCCAGCAGCTTGTGGCTAGCGGGAGGTGTGGAGCTGTTTTTT.

This clone was detected only a few times. The rearrangement joins TRBV10-2 to TRBJ1-3; 7 positions agree with TRBD1. Unmatched junction bases numbered 6, after V lost 7 bases and J lost 0 bases. Germline CDR1 reads WSHSY; CDR2 reads SAAADI. The CDR3 extends over 15 amino acids. This chain's CDR3 is CASTGTEGSGNTIYF. The CDR3 DNA follows: TGCGCCAGCACCGGGACAGAAGGCTCTGGAAACACCATATATTTT.

This chain uses TRBV5-8 with TRBJ1-2; 7 nucleotides line up with TRBD1. With V trimmed by 3 bases and J by 0 bases, 20 bases remained unmatched. This CDR3 contains 20 residues. The germline V gene encodes CDR1 SGHTS and CDR2 YDEGEE. CDR3 DNA: TGTGCCAGCAGCTCGGGAATCGATCGGGGCAGGGGGGATACTAACTATGGCTACACCTTC. Translated: CASSSGIDRGRGDTNYGYTF.

CDR3: CATSETNEKLFF. CDR3 nucleotides: TGTGCCACCAGCGAGACTAATGAAAAACTGTTTTTT. The rearrangement joins TRBV24-1 to TRBJ1-4; D gene unclear. The CDR3 is 12 amino acids. Germline CDR1 KGHDR, CDR2 SFDVKD. V lost 7 bases and J lost 2, with 4 bases in between.